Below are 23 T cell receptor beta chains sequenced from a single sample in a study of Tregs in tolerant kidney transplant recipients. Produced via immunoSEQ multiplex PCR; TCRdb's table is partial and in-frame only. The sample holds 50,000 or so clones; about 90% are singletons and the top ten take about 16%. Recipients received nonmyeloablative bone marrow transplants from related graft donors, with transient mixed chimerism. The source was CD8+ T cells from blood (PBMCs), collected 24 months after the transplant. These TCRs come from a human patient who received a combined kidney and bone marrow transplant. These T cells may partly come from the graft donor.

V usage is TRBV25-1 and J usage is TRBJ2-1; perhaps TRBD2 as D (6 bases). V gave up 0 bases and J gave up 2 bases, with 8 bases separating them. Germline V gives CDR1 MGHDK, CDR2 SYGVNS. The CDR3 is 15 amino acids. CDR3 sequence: CASSEYSGAYNEQFF. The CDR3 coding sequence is TGTGCCAGCAGTGAATATAGCGGCGCCTACAATGAGCAGTTCTTC.

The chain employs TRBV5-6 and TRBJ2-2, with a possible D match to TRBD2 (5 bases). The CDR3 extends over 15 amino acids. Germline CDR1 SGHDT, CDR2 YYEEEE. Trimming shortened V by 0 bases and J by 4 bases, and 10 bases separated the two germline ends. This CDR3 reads CASSLVVRGTGELFF. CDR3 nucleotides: TGTGCCAGCAGCTTGGTGGTTCGGGGCACCGGGGAGCTGTTTTTT.

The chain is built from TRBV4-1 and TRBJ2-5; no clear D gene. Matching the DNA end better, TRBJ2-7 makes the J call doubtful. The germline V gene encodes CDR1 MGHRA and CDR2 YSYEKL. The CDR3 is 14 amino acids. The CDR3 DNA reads TGCGCCAGCAGCCCTGGGCAGGCCTCCTACGAGCAGTACTTC. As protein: CASSPGQASYEQYF.

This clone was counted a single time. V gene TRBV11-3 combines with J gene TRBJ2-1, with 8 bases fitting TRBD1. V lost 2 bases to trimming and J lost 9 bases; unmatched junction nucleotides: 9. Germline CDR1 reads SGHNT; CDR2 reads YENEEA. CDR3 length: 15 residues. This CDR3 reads CASSLSRTGYVEQFF. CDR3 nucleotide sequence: TGTGCCAGCAGCTTATCCCGGACAGGGTATGTTGAGCAGTTCTTC.

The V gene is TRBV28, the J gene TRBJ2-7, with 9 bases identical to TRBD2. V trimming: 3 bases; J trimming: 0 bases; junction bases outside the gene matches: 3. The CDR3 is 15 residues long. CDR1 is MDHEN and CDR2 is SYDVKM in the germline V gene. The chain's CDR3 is CASSLPSGASYEQYF. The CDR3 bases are TGTGCCAGCAGTTTGCCTAGCGGGGCCTCCTACGAGCAGTACTTC.

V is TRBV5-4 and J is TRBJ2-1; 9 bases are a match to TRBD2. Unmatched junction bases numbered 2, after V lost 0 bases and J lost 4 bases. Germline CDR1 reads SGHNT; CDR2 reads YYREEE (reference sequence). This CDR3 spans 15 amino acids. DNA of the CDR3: TGTGCCAGCAGCTTGGTGGCGGGAGGGTACAATGAGCAGTTCTTC. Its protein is CASSLVAGGYNEQFF. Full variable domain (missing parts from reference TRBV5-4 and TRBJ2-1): ETGVTQSPTHLIKTRGQQVTLRCSSQSGHNTVSWYQQALGQGPQFIFQYYREEENGRGNFPPRFSGLQFPNYSSELNVNALELDDSALYLCASSLVAGGYNEQFFGPGTRLTVL.

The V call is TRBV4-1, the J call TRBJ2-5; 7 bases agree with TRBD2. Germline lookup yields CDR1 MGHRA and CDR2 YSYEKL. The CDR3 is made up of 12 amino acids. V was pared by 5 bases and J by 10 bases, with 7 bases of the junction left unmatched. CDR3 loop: CASSDSGVGQYF. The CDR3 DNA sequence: TGCGCCAGCAGCGACAGCGGGGTAGGCCAGTACTTC.

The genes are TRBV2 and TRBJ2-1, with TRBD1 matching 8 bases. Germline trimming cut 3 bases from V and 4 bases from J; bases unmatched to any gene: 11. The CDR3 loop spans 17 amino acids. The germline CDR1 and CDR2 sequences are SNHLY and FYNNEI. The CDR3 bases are TGTGCCAGCAGTGATGGCCTCCCAGGGGGCACTTACAATGAGCAGTTCTTC. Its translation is CASSDGLPGGTYNEQFF.

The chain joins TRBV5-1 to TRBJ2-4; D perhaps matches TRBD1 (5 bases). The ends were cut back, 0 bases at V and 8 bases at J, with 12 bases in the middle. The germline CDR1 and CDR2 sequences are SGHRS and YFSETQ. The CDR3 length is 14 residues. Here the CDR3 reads CASSLGQGRDIQYF. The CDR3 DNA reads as TGCGCCAGCAGCTTGGGGCAGGGTAGAGACATTCAGTACTTC.

The CDR3 protein is CARSNTGGLVEAFF. The CDR3 nucleotides are TGTGCCAGAAGCAACACAGGGGGGCTAGTTGAAGCTTTCTTT. The chain is built from TRBV5-3 and TRBJ1-1; 8 bases map to TRBD1. TRBV5-3 is given ORF status, its function remaining uncertain. The CDR3 has 14 residues. Unmatched junction bases numbered 9, after V lost 4 bases and J lost 7 bases.

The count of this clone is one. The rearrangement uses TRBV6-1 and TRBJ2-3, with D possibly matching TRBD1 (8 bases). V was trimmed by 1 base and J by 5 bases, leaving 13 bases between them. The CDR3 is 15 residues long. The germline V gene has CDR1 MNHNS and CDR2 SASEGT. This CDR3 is CASSEDRGGVDTQYF. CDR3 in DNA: TGTGCCAGCAGTGAAGACAGGGGGGGTGTAGATACGCAGTATTTT.

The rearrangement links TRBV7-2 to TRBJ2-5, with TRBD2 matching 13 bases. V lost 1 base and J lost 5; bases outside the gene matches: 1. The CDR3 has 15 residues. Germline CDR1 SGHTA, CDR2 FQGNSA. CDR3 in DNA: TGTGCCAGCAGCTTAGGGACTAGCGGGGGCGAGACCCAGTACTTC. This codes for CASSLGTSGGETQYF.

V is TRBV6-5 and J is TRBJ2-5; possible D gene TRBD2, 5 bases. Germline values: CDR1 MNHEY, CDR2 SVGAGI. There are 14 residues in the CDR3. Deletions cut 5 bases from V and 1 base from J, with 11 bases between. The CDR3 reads CASSTYSGQETQYF. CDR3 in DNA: TGTGCCAGCAGTACCTACAGCGGCCAAGAGACCCAGTACTTC.

This CDR3 is CAISEFQGGNEQFF. The DNA of the CDR3 is TGTGCCATCAGTGAGTTTCAGGGTGGCAATGAGCAGTTCTTC. V usage is TRBV10-3 and J usage is TRBJ2-1, with D perhaps TRBD1 (5 bases). The CDR3 totals 14 residues. V lost 1 base and J lost 6, with 10 bases in between. Germline CDR1 is ENHRY and CDR2 is SYGVKD.

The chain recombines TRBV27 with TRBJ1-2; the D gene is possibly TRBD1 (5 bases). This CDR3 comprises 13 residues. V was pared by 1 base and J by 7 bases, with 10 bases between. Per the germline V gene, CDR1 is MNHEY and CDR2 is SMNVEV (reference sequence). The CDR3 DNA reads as TGTGCCAGCAGTTTATTTGGGAGGGGTGGCTACACCTTC. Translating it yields CASSLFGRGGYTF.

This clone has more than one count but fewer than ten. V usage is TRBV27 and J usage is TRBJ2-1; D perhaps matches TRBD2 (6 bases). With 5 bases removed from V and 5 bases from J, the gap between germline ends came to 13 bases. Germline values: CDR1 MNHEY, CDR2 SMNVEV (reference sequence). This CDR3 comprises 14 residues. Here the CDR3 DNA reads TGTGCCAGCAGTAGGGACTCAAGCCACAATGAGCAGTTCTTC. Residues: CASSRDSSHNEQFF.

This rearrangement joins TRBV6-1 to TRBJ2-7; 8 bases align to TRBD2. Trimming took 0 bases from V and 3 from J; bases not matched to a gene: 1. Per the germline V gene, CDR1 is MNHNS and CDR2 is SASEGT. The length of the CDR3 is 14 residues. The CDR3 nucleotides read TGTGCCAGCAGTGAAGCTAGCGGGAACTACGAGCAGTACTTC. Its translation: CASSEASGNYEQYF.

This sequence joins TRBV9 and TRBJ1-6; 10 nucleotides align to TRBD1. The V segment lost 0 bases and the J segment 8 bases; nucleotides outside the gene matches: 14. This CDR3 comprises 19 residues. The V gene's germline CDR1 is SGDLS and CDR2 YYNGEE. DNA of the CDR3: TGTGCCAGCAGCGTAGCCGACAGGGGGCTCTCGGATACGGATTCACCCCTCCACTTT. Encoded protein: CASSVADRGLSDTDSPLHF.

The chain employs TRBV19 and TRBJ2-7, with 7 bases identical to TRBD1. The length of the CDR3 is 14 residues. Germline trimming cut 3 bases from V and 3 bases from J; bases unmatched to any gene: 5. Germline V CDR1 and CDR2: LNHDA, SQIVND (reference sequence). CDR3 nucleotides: TGTGCCAGTAGTATGGGACAGCGCTACTACGAGCAGTACTTC. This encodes CASSMGQRYYEQYF.

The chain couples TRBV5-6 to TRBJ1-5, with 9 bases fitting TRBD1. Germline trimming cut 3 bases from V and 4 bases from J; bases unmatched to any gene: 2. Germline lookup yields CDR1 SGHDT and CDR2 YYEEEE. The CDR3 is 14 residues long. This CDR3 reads CASSSQGANQPQHF. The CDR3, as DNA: TGTGCCAGCAGCTCACAGGGGGCAAATCAGCCCCAGCATTTT.

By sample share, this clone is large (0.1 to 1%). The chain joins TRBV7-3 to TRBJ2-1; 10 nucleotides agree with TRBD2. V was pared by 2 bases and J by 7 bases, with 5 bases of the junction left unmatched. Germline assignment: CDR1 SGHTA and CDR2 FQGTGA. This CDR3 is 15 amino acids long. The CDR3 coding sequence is TGTGCCAGCAGCTTAGTCCTAGCGGGAGAGAATGAGCAGTTCTTC. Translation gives CASSLVLAGENEQFF.

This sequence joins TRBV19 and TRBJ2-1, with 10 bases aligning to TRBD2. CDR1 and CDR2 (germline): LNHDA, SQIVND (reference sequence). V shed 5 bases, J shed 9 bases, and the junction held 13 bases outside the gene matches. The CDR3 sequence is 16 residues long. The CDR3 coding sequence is TGTGCCAGTAGTGAACACCTAGCGGGAGTTTATGGTGAGCAGTTCTTC. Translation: CASSEHLAGVYGEQFF.

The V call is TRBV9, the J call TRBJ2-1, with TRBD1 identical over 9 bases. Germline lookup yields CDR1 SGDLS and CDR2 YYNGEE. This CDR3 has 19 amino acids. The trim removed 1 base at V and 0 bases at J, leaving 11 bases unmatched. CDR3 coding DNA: TGTGCCAGCAGCGTACCCTCCACAGGGGGCTCTAGCTCCTACAATGAGCAGTTCTTC. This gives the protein CASSVPSTGGSSSYNEQFF.